This passage covers 5 T cell receptor beta chains from one sample sequenced in a study of blood T cell repertoires in COVID-19. TCRdb's table, derived via immunoSEQ multiplex PCR, lists solely in-frame clones and lacks some. The table lists some 140,000 clones, nearly 80% of them singletons, with around 1.7% in the top ten. The sequenced sample consisted of peripheral blood. These receptors were obtained from an elderly man with acute or convalescent COVID-19.

The CDR3 is CAWSIGGAKYEQYF. CDR3 DNA sequence: TGTGCCTGGAGTATCGGGGGGGCCAAGTACGAGCAGTACTTC. The V and J genes are TRBV30 and TRBJ2-7; 8 bases agree with TRBD2. The CDR3 sequence is 14 residues long. The germline V gene encodes CDR1 GTSNPN and CDR2 SVGIG (reference sequence). V shed 2 bases and J 4 bases; nucleotides not matched to a gene: 7.

V and J are TRBV27 and TRBJ2-6; TRBD1 matches at 7 bases. Germline CDR1 is MNHEY and CDR2 is SMNVEV (reference sequence). The V segment lost 6 bases and the J segment 1 base; nucleotides outside the gene matches: 3. The CDR3 covers 15 residues. DNA for the CDR3: TGTGCCAGCAGAGAGGGGGCGTCTGGGGCCAACGTCCTGACTTTC. This translates into CASREGASGANVLTF.

This clone was seen a few times. The genes are TRBV4-2 and TRBJ2-2; 10 nucleotides match TRBD2. Germline CDR1 LGHNA, CDR2 YNFKEQ. The ends lost 1 base at V and 5 bases at J; junction bases unmatched: 7. The CDR3 runs 17 residues. CDR3 coding DNA: TGTGCCAGCAGCCAAGGAGGTAGCGGGGGGTGGACCGGGGAGCTGTTTTTT. Amino acid sequence: CASSQGGSGGWTGELFF.

This chain joins TRBV10-2 and TRBJ2-1, with 11 bases lining up with TRBD2. Germline CDR1 WSHSY, CDR2 SAAADI. CDR3 length equals 17 residues. Germline trimming cut 0 bases from V and 6 bases from J; bases unmatched to any gene: 7. The CDR3 DNA follows: TGCGCCAGCAGTGAGTCTGTAGGGCTAGCGGGGGGCAATGAGCAGTTCTTC. Translating gives CASSESVGLAGGNEQFF.

The gene calls are TRBV3-1 (or the pseudogene TRBV3-2) and TRBJ1-3; 9 bases align to TRBD1. The CDR3 runs 16 residues. CDR1 and CDR2 (germline): LGHDT, YNNKEL (reference sequence). V gave up 4 bases and J gave up 4 bases; unmatched junction bases: 8. CDR3 bases: TGTGCCAGCAGCCGCACAGGGGGCGCGCTGGGAAACACCATATATTTT. This codes for CASSRTGGALGNTIYF.